This T cell receptor beta chain was captured in a study of T cells after yellow fever vaccination. Study-wide background: Preparation of the low-cell-number fractions used SMART-Seq v4 Ultra Low Input. Study-wide results and caveats: Reappearance after the booster was observed for most primary-vaccination clones (roughly 95% CD4, roughly 88% CD8). Contaminating bulk clonotypes could be abundant in FACS-sorted repertoires.

The CDR3 has 14 amino acids. V shed 6 bases, J shed 6 bases, and the junction held 7 bases outside the gene matches. In germline, CDR1 is MGHDK, CDR2 SYGVNS. The table lists this clonotype with many counts. What it binds is unknown. Universal primer sites and UMIs were introduced during 5'RACE template-switching synthesis of TCR cDNA. A single record per CDR3 protein comes from TCRdb applying MiXCR to the 5' RACE reads. The sample has 100,000 to 150,000 distinct CDR3 sequences, approximately 7% seen once; the top ten hold around 2.7%. This clonotype was obtained from a man aged 18-30 years who received the YFV17D yellow fever vaccine. Sequencing was performed on CD4+ T cells sorted from PBMCs, taken more than 8 days after the first yellow fever vaccination. This chain connects TRBV25-1 to TRBJ2-2; 7 bases are shared with TRBD2. The CDR3 protein is CASSPVGGAGELFF. CDR3 DNA sequence: TGTGCCAGCAGCCCGGTGGGGGGGGCCGGGGAGCTGTTTTTT.